The 9 T cell receptor beta chains listed next were all sequenced from one sample in a study of blood T cells in healthy people across ages. Combining a sample-barcoded 5' primer with a J-beta primer mix, a second PCR ran for about 6 to 11 cycles. TCRdb redid the calling of the 5' RACE reads with MiXCR, one entry per CDR3 protein. This sample has 550,000 to 650,000 distinct CDR3 sequences, with about 30% found just once. The sequenced sample consisted of blood. The origin of the receptors is an elderly woman in good health.

Comments on this clonotype: The junction shows a germline mismatch at one end, possibly a read error. The chain recombines TRBV5-1 with TRBJ2-1, with D possibly matching TRBD2 (6 bases). This CDR3 region has 15 residues. Germline-derived CDR1 and CDR2 are SGHRS and YFSETQ. Here the CDR3 reads CASSLAGTSYNEQDF. As DNA, the CDR3 is TGCGCCAGCAGCTTGGCCGGGACTTCTTACAATGAGCAGGACTTC.

V gene TRBV2 combines with J gene TRBJ2-1; D remains unclear. The CDR3 is 17 residues long. Between the trimmed V and J ends, which lost 8 bases and 1 base, there was a span of 21 bases. Germline V gene sequence: CDR1 SNHLY, CDR2 FYNNEI. This CDR3 is CASRNGAPGRSYNEQFF. The CDR3 coding sequence is TGTGCCAGCCGAAACGGAGCTCCGGGCCGGTCCTACAATGAGCAGTTCTTC.

V and J are TRBV5-4 and TRBJ1-2; 7 nucleotides align to TRBD1. Per germline, CDR1 SGHNT and CDR2 YYREEE (reference sequence). V lost 3 bases to trimming and J lost 4 bases; unmatched junction nucleotides: 6. CDR3 size: 14 residues. The CDR3 reads CASSSQGIRYGYTF. The CDR3, as DNA: TGTGCCAGCAGCTCACAGGGGATCCGCTATGGCTACACCTTC. Complete variable domain (other parts from reference TRBV5-4 and TRBJ1-2): ETGVTQSPTHLIKTRGQQVTLRCSSQSGHNTVSWYQQALGQGPQFIFQYYREEENGRGNFPPRFSGLQFPNYSSELNVNALELDDSALYLCASSSQGIRYGYTFGSGTRLTVV.

Turning to this clonotype: One junction end disagrees with the germline gene, perhaps due to a read error. This chain uses TRBV20-1 with TRBJ1-2; 7 positions agree with TRBD1. The CDR3 has 14 amino acids. Germline CDR1 is DFQATT and CDR2 is SNEGSKA (reference sequence). The CDR3 DNA is TGCGGTGCTAGAGTTACAGGGGCTGCCTATGGCTACACCTTC. Translated, it gives CGARVTGAAYGYTF.

This clonotype was counted at least ten times. This chain joins TRBV20-1 and TRBJ1-1; tentative D call: TRBD1 (5 bases). The ends were cut back, 0 bases at V and 11 bases at J, with 13 bases in the middle. This CDR3 spans 12 amino acids. From germline, CDR1 is DFQATT and CDR2 SNEGSKA (reference sequence). CDR3 protein: CSARDTTKGAFF. CDR3 bases: TGCAGTGCTAGAGATACAACAAAGGGGGCTTTCTTT.

On this clonotype: Being one base from a much bigger clone, this may be a read error. This chain links TRBV20-1 with TRBJ2-1; D gene ambiguous. The J call could be wrong; TRBJ2-7 is a better fit for the DNA end. Germline V gives CDR1 DFQATT, CDR2 SNEGSKA (reference sequence). The CDR3 contains 17 residues. The CDR3 reads CSARDLYRLNSYNEQYF. DNA of the CDR3: TGCAGTGCTAGAGATCTGTATCGGCTGAACTCCTACAATGAGCAGTACTTC.

This clonotype was detected ten times or more. The chain is built from TRBV4-1 and TRBJ2-1, with 7 nucleotides matching TRBD2. This CDR3 comprises 16 residues. The V gene's germline CDR1 is MGHRA and CDR2 YSYEKL. J gave up 0 bases and V 3 bases, and 5 bases lay outside the gene matches. The CDR3 DNA reads TGCGCCAGCAGCCAGCCTAGCGGACTCTCCTACAATGAGCAGTTCTTC. This sequence encodes CASSQPSGLSYNEQFF.

The CDR3 reads CASTLGGPNQPQHF. The CDR3 region has the DNA TGTGCCAGTACCCTCGGGGGCCCCAATCAGCCCCAGCATTTT. The chain carries TRBV12-3 or TRBV12-4 and TRBJ1-5; perhaps TRBD1 as D (6 bases). Trimming cost V 9 bases and J 3 bases, with 15 bases left between them. The CDR3 totals 14 residues.

The sample holds a few counts of this clonotype. A single base separates this from a much larger clone, so it may be a read error. The chain is built from TRBV11-2 and TRBJ2-5; TRBD1 is a possible D gene (5 bases). The germline V and J ends were trimmed by 1 base and 11 bases, with 17 bases remaining between them. Per germline, CDR1 SGHAT and CDR2 FQNNGV. CDR3 length: 14 residues. This CDR3 is CASSLAHARVGQYF. The CDR3 DNA follows: TGTGCCAGCAGCTTAGCACATGCCAGGGTAGGGCAGTACTTC.